The rows below give T cell receptor beta chains drawn from one sample of a study of shared clonotypes between healthy human individuals. Measured with immunoSEQ multiplex PCR; TCRdb has only the in-frame clones, and not every one. The sample yields 2 million to 2.5 million clones, more than 90% seen once. The sequenced sample consisted of naive CD4+ T cells sorted from blood. The receptors were gathered from a young man in good health. CDR3s include the opening cysteine and the closing phenylalanine or tryptophan. D genes are given only for firm matches. Not all rows give a size; the values are once, few, many and, for expanded clones, a class.

TRBV7-6	TRBJ2-1	.	.	CASSLRTASYNEQFF	TGTGCCAGCAGCTTACGGACGGCCTCCTACAATGAGCAGTTCTTC
TRBV7-9	TRBJ1-6	.	.	CASSLATGRGNSPLHF	TGTGCCAGCAGCTTAGCGACAGGAAGGGGTAATTCACCCCTCCACTTT
TRBV5-1	TRBJ2-6	.	.	CASSSSSGANVLTF	TGCGCCAGCAGCTCAAGCTCTGGGGCCAACGTCCTGACTTTC
TRBV5-1	TRBJ1-3	.	TRBD1	CASSPGQGIGNTIYF	TGCGCCAGCAGCCCGGGACAGGGTATAGGAAACACCATATATTTT
TRBV30	TRBJ2-2	.	.	CAWSPITGELFF	TGTGCCTGGAGCCCTATCACCGGGGAGCTGTTTTTT
TRBV5-4	TRBJ1-3	.	TRBD1	CASSPGQGASKRGNTIYF	TGTGCCAGCAGCCCCGGACAGGGGGCTAGTAAAAGGGGAAACACCATATATTTT
TRBV5-5	TRBJ2-2	.	TRBD1	CASSPQGAYTGELFF	TGTGCCAGCAGCCCGCAGGGGGCTTACACCGGGGAGCTGTTTTTT
TRBV28	TRBJ1-2	.	TRBD1	CASSSDRGPRYGYTF	TGTGCCAGCAGTTCCGACAGGGGGCCGCGGTATGGCTACACCTTC
TRBV18	TRBJ1-5	.	TRBD1	CASSPGTGVGQPQHF	TGTGCCAGCTCACCCGGGACAGGGGTAGGACAGCCCCAGCATTTT
TRBV29-1	TRBJ1-2	.	TRBD1	CSVEDFGNTRQGYGYTF	TGCAGCGTTGAAGATTTTGGGAACACCCGACAGGGCTATGGCTACACCTTC
TRBV10-3	TRBJ2-4	few	.	CAISEQLLAKNIQYF	TGTGCCATCAGTGAACAGTTATTAGCCAAAAACATTCAGTACTTC
TRBV6-5	TRBJ1-4	.	.	CASSRGDTDEKLFF	TGTGCCAGCAGTAGGGGTGACACGGATGAAAAACTGTTTTTT
TRBV5-1	TRBJ2-1	.	TRBD2	CASGSSSGANEQFF	TGCGCCAGCGGATCCTCTAGCGGGGCAAATGAGCAGTTCTTC
TRBV11-2	TRBJ2-1	.	.	CASSLAGPFNEQFF	TGTGCCAGCAGCTTAGCCGGGCCCTTCAATGAGCAGTTCTTC
TRBV28	TRBJ1-2	.	.	CASSSRSLGGYTF	TGTGCCAGCAGTTCCCGTTCTCTAGGCGGCTACACCTTC
TRBV5-6	TRBJ2-3	.	TRBD2	CASRTLLAGGPDTQYF	TGTGCCAGCAGAACTTTACTAGCGGGAGGCCCAGATACGCAGTATTTT
TRBV9	TRBJ2-7	once	TRBD2	CASSVGSTSGSSEQYF	TGTGCCAGCAGCGTAGGTTCGACTAGCGGGAGCAGCGAGCAGTACTTC
TRBV29-1	TRBJ2-7	.	TRBD1	CSVSGGSYEQYF	TGCAGCGTCTCAGGGGGCTCCTACGAGCAGTACTTC
TRBV18	TRBJ2-7	.	TRBD1	CASSTLRDRAYEQYF	TGTGCCAGCTCGACCCTCCGGGACAGAGCCTACGAGCAGTACTTC
TRBV2	TRBJ1-4	.	.	CASSGGVANEKLFF	TGTGCCAGCAGTGGGGGGGTAGCTAATGAAAAACTGTTTTTT
TRBV18	TRBJ2-5	.	.	CASSPGETQYF	TGTGCCAGCTCACCCGGAGAGACCCAGTACTTC
TRBV6-6	TRBJ1-3	.	TRBD1	CASKTGGSGNTIYF	TGTGCCAGCAAAACAGGGGGCTCTGGAAACACCATATATTTT
TRBV7-9	TRBJ1-2	.	.	CASSLVRTFNYGYTF	TGTGCCAGCAGCTTAGTTCGGACTTTTAACTATGGCTACACCTTC
TRBV10-3	TRBJ1-1	.	.	CAISPDTLMNTEAFF	TGTGCCATCAGCCCGGACACTCTCATGAACACTGAAGCTTTCTTT
TRBV5-6	TRBJ1-4	.	TRBD1	CASSWQGADNEKLFF	TGTGCCAGCAGCTGGCAGGGGGCTGATAATGAAAAACTGTTTTTT
TRBV27	TRBJ2-2	.	.	CASTRRNQGTGELFF	TGTGCCAGCACCCGTAGAAACCAGGGCACCGGGGAGCTGTTTTTT
TRBV5-6	TRBJ2-2	.	.	CASSGSGSYTGELFF	TGTGCCAGCAGCGGGAGTGGGTCCTACACCGGGGAGCTGTTTTTT
TRBV5-1	TRBJ1-2	.	.	CASSLGGQTGQTGIF	TGCGCCAGCAGCTTGGGAGGACAGACAGGACAGACTGGAATTTTC
TRBV29-1	TRBJ1-2	.	TRBD1	CSVIPGDRDYGYTF	TGCAGCGTTATTCCGGGGGACAGGGACTATGGCTACACCTTC